This TCR beta chain originates from a study of vaccination and CD4 T cells after COVID-19. Study as a whole: For each participant, vaccination comprised two doses of either the BNT162b2 or the mRNA-1273 vaccine. Cells were stimulated with overlapping spike peptide pools from SARS-CoV-2, HCoV-NL63, HCoV-OC43 and HCoV-229E.

Findings of the study overall: Median SARS-CoV-2-reactive clonotype numbers went from 21 to 38; this increase was not significant. Convalescent patients had a median around 89% of reactive clones appearing only post-vaccination.

Regarding treatment: roughly ten-day PBMC culture with coronavirus spike peptide pools or control peptides (ViraFEST assay). The V gene's germline CDR1 is SGHVS and CDR2 FNYEAQ. Trimming shortened V by 5 bases and J by 2 bases, and 3 bases separated the two germline ends. The CDR3 totals 12 residues. Sequencing of the DNA from cultured CD4+ T cells was carried out with the Oncomine TCR Beta short-read assay. TCRdb re-called the PCR reads with MiXCR, one entry per CDR3 protein. The sample carries 10,000 to 15,000 distinct CDR3 sequences, around 48% recorded once. This clonotype turned up a few times. Its antigen remains unknown.

This rearrangement joins TRBV7-6 to TRBJ2-2; no firm D call. Source material: CD4+ T cells from blood, cultured in vitro. The clonotype originates from a human donor who had recovered from COVID-19. Here the CDR3 DNA reads TGTGCCAGCAGCCTTAACACCGGGGAGCTGTTTTTT. It encodes CASSLNTGELFF.